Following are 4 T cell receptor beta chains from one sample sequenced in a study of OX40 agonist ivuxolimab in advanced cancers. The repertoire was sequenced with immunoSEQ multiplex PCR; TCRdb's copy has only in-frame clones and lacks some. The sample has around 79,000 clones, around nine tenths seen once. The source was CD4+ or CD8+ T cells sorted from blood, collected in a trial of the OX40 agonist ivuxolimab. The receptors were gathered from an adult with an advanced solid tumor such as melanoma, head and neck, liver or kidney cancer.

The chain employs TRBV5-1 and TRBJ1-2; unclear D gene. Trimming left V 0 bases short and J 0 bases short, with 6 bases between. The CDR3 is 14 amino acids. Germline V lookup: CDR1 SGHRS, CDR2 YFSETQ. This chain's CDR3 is CASSLEGANYGYTF. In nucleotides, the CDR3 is TGCGCCAGCAGCTTGGAGGGCGCTAACTATGGCTACACCTTC.

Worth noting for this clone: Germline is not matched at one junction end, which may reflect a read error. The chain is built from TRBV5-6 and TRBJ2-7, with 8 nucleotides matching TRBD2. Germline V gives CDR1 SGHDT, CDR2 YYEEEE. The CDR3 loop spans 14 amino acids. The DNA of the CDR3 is TGTGCCAGCAGCTTGGCCACCGGGACTAGTCGATCTGTCTTC. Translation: CASSLATGTSRSVF.

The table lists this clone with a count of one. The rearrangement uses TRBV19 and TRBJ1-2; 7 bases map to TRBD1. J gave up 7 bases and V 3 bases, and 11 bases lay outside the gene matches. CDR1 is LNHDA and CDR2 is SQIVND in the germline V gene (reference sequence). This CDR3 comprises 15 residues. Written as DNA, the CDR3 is TGTGCCAGTAGTATCCTACTGACAGGGCCAGGTGGCTACACCTTC. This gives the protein CASSILLTGPGGYTF.

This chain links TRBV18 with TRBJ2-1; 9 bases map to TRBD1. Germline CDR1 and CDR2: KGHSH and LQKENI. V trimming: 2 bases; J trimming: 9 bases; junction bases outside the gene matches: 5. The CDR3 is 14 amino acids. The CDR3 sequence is CASSPLQGAGEQFF. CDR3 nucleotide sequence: TGTGCCAGCTCACCATTACAGGGGGCGGGTGAGCAGTTCTTC.